These 13 T cell receptor beta chains share one sample of origin, sequenced in a study of cytomegalovirus exposure and HLA in healthy donors. Data came from immunoSEQ multiplex PCR; TCRdb stores just in-frame clones and leaves some out. This repertoire shows about 60,000 clones, approximately 95% found once; its top ten account for roughly 5.8%. Sequencing input: PBMCs. The receptors stem from a woman under 30 in good health and CMV-seronegative.

This rearrangement joins TRBV14 to TRBJ1-2; tentatively, D is TRBD1 (5 bases). In germline, CDR1 is SGHDN, CDR2 FVKESK. The CDR3 is made up of 18 amino acids. V shed 0 bases and J shed 4 bases, with 21 bases lying between them. The CDR3 DNA sequence: TGTGCCAGCAGCCAAGATCCTTCCGGCAGGGTATCCACCTATGGCTACACCTTC. This encodes CASSQDPSGRVSTYGYTF.

CDR3 sequence: CASSVGGTSPQHF. Written as DNA, the CDR3 is TGTGCCAGCAGCGTGGGGGGTACGAGTCCCCAGCATTTT. The V and J genes are TRBV9 and TRBJ1-5; possible D gene TRBD1, 5 bases. The V and J ends lost 2 bases and 10 bases respectively, with 13 bases between them. The CDR3 length is 13 residues. The V gene's germline CDR1 is SGDLS and CDR2 YYNGEE.

This clone was recorded once. The V and J genes are TRBV7-8 and TRBJ1-6; 7 bases fit TRBD1. V was clipped by 6 bases and J by 3 bases; unmatched bases: 8. The CDR3 has 16 amino acids. The V gene's germline CDR1 is SGHVS and CDR2 FQNEAQ. The CDR3 DNA reads as TGTGCCAGCAGAAGACAGGGACCTAACTATAATTCACCCCTCCACTTT. This gives the protein CASRRQGPNYNSPLHF.

The chain joins TRBV5-1 to TRBJ1-4; no definite D call. The CDR3 is 14 amino acids. Trimming pared 0 bases from V and 7 bases from J, leaving 10 bases between. Germline V CDR1 and CDR2: SGHRS, YFSETQ. The CDR3 here is CASSLGYRSEKLFF. The CDR3 DNA follows: TGCGCCAGCAGCTTGGGATACAGATCTGAAAAACTGTTTTTT. Variable domain in full (rest from reference TRBV5-1 and TRBJ1-4): KAGVTQTPRYLIKTRGQQVTLSCSPISGHRSVSWYQQTPGQGLQFLFEYFSETQRNKGNFPGRFSGRQFSNSRSEMNVSTLELGDSALYLCASSLGYRSEKLFFGSGTQLSVL.

The rearrangement uses TRBV18 and TRBJ2-7; D not resolved. Germline V lookup: CDR1 KGHSH, CDR2 LQKENI. The ends were cut back, 2 bases at V and 0 bases at J, with 11 bases in the middle. The CDR3 totals 15 residues. DNA for the CDR3: TGTGCCAGCTCACCAGAGCAGGTCATCTCCTACGAGCAGTACTTC. Its translation is CASSPEQVISYEQYF.

This chain links TRBV7-3 with TRBJ2-3; D not certain. CDR1 and CDR2 (germline): SGHTA, FQGTGA. The length of the CDR3 is 13 residues. Trimming left V 5 bases short and J 6 bases short, with 12 bases between. CDR3 sequence: CASSRNFGDTQYF. CDR3 coding DNA: TGTGCCAGCAGCCGTAATTTCGGGGATACGCAGTATTTT.

This chain connects TRBV18 to TRBJ1-5, with TRBD1 matching 8 bases. The CDR3 runs 15 residues. CDR1 and CDR2 from the germline V gene are KGHSH and LQKENI. With 6 bases clipped from V and 2 bases from J, the junction kept 6 bases outside the gene matches. The CDR3 DNA reads TGTGCCAGCTCCCCGGGACAGGCCCGCAATCAGCCCCAGCATTTT. Translating gives CASSPGQARNQPQHF.

This chain links TRBV14 with TRBJ1-4, with a tentative D call TRBD1 (5 bases). This CDR3 is built from 15 residues. Germline assignment: CDR1 SGHDN and CDR2 FVKESK. V shed 2 bases and J shed 4 bases, with 11 bases lying between them. CDR3 sequence reads: CASSQHGQVNEKLFF. CDR3 nucleotide sequence: TGTGCCAGCAGCCAACACGGACAAGTTAATGAAAAACTGTTTTTT.

The gene calls are TRBV6-6 and TRBJ1-3; 10 bases are a match to TRBD1. This CDR3 contains 14 residues. The J segment lost 4 bases and the V segment lost 5 bases, leaving 2 bases of the junction unmatched. Germline loops: CDR1 MNHNY, CDR2 SVGAGI (reference sequence). CDR3 nucleotides: TGTGCCAGCAGTCGGGACAGGGGAGGAAACACCATATATTTT. It codes for CASSRDRGGNTIYF.

The chain joins TRBV19 to TRBJ1-2, with 8 nucleotides matching TRBD1. The CDR3 consists of 12 residues. V dropped 5 bases and J dropped 4; count of bases not matched to a gene: 0. CDR1 LNHDA and CDR2 SQIVND come from the germline V gene (reference sequence). The CDR3 protein is CASSDRGYGYTF. CDR3 sequence (DNA): TGTGCCAGTAGTGACAGGGGCTATGGCTACACCTTC.

This chain uses TRBV5-1 with TRBJ2-2, with 13 bases that match TRBD2. The CDR3 spans 17 residues. The V gene's germline CDR1 is SGHRS and CDR2 YFSETQ. The ends lost 4 bases at V and 7 bases at J; junction bases unmatched: 10. The CDR3 region has the DNA TGCGCCAGCAGCAGGACTAGCGGGGGCCGCGGGGGCGGGGAGCTGTTTTTT. It encodes CASSRTSGGRGGGELFF.

As DNA, the CDR3 is TGTGCCAGGTTAACCTCCGGGACAGGGAAAGGCTACACCTTC. It translates to CARLTSGTGKGYTF. J is TRBJ1-2 and V is TRBV6-4; 9 positions agree with TRBD1. The CDR3 covers 14 residues. Per the germline V gene, CDR1 is MRHNA and CDR2 is SNTAGT. The junction had 13 bases not matched to a gene; V was cut back by 9 bases and J by 8 bases.

The J gene is TRBJ2-5, the V gene TRBV7-9; 12 positions match TRBD2. J was trimmed by 1 base and V by 4 bases; bases with no gene match: 13. The CDR3 has 19 amino acids. Germline V gene lookup returns CDR1 SEHNR and CDR2 FQNEAQ (reference sequence). This chain's CDR3 is CASSSLGASGRAVQETQYF. CDR3 sequence (DNA): TGTGCCAGCAGCTCCCTTGGGGCTAGCGGGAGGGCCGTCCAAGAGACCCAGTACTTC.